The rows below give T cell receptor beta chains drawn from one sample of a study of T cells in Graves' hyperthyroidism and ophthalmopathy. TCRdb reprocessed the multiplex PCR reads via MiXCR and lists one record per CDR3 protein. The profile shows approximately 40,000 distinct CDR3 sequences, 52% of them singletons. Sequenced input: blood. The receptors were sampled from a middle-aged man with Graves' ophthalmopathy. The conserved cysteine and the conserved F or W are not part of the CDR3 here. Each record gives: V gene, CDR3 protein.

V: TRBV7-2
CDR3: ASSFGTTEQF

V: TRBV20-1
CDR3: SGREARGEQY

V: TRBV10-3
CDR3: AINSGQGSGDQPQH

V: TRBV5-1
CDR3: ASRLRDGKLF

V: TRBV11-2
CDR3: ASSLHTRQTPPYEQY

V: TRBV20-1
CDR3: SAAGGAVGAKNIQY

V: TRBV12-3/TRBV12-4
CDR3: ASSGISLGQPQH

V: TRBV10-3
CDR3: ATSETDISYEQY

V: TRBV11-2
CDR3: ASSLILQGVSEAF

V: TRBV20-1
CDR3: SARDPLAGSYEQY

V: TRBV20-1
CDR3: SATTSGGRYEQY

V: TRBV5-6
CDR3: ASSFRGSRITDTQY

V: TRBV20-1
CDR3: SARTGESYNEQFFGQPQH

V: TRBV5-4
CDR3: ASSTDRETQY

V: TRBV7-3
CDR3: ASTSGGGNEQF